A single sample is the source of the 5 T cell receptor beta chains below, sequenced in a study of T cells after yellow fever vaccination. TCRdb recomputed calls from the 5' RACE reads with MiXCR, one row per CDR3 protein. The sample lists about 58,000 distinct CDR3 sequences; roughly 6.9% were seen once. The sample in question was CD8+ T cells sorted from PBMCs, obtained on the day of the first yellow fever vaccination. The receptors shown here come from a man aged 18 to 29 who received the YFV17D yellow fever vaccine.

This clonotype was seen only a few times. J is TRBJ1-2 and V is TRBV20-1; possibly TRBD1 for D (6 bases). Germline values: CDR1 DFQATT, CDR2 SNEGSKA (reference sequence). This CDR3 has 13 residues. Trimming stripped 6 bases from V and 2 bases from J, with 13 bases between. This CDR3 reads CSANRDMNYGYTF. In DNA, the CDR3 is TGCAGTGCAAACCGGGACATGAACTATGGCTACACCTTC.

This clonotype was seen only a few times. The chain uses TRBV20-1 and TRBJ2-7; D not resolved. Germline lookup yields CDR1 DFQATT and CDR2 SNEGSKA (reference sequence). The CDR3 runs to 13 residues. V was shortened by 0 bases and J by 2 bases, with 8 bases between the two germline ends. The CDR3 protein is CSARDVRTYEQYV. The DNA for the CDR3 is TGCAGTGCTAGAGACGTCAGGACCTACGAGCAGTACGTC.

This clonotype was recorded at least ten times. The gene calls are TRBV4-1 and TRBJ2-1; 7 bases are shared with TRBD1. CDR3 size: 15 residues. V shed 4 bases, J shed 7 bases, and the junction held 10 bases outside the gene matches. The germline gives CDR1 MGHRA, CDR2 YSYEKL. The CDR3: CASSRTTGAGNEQFF. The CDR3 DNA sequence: TGCGCCAGCAGCCGAACCACAGGGGCTGGTAATGAGCAGTTCTTC.

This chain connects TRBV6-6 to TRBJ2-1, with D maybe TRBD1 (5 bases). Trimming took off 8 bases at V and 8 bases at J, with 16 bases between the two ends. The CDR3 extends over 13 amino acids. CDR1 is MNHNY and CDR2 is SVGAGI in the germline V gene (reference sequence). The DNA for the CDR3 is TGTGCCAGCGGGGCTAGATTTAACGATGAGCAGTTCTTC. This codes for CASGARFNDEQFF.

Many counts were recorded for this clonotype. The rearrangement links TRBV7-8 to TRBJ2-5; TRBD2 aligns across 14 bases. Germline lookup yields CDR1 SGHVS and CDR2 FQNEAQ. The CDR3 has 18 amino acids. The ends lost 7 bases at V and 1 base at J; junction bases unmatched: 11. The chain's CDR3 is CASTQTSGGVGPQETQYF. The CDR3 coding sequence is TGTGCCAGCACCCAGACTAGCGGGGGGGTGGGACCCCAAGAGACCCAGTACTTC.